The clone carrying this TCR beta chain was detected ten times or more. Its specificity is not known. These data are taken from a study of identical twins. Study-wide findings and caveats: Abundant cord blood beta clonotypes carried fewer insertions; memory repertoires showed none.

TCRdb recomputed calls from the 5' RACE reads with MiXCR, one row per CDR3 protein. The top ten hold 7% to 9.5% of the sample, which has approximately 240,000 distinct CDR3 sequences, around 15% seen once. Trimming took off 2 bases at V and 2 bases at J, with 10 bases between the two ends. The CDR3 spans 15 residues. Germline lookup yields CDR1 SGDLS and CDR2 YYNGEE. The chain links TRBV9 to TRBJ2-2; no definite D call. Input material: memory (CD45RO+) T cells sorted from blood. The sequence derives from a woman between 18 and 30 years old in good health. CDR3 nucleotide sequence: TGTGCCAGCAGCGTCTTGAGCCGTAACACCGGGGAGCTGTTTTTT. This codes for CASSVLSRNTGELFF.